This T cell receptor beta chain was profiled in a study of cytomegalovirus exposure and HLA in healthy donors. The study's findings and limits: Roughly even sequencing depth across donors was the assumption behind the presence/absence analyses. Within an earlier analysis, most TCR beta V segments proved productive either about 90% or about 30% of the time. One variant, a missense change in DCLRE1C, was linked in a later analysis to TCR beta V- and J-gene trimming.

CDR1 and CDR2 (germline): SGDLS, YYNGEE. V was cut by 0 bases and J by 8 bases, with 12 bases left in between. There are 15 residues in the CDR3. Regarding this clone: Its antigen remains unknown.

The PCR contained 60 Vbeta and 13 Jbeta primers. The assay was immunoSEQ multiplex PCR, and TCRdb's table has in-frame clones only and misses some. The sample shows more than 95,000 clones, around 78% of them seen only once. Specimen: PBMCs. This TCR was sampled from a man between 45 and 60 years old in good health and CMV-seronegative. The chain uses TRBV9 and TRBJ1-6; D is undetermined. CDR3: CASSVATQAYSPLHF. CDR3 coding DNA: TGTGCCAGCAGCGTAGCTACGCAGGCTTATTCACCCCTCCACTTT.